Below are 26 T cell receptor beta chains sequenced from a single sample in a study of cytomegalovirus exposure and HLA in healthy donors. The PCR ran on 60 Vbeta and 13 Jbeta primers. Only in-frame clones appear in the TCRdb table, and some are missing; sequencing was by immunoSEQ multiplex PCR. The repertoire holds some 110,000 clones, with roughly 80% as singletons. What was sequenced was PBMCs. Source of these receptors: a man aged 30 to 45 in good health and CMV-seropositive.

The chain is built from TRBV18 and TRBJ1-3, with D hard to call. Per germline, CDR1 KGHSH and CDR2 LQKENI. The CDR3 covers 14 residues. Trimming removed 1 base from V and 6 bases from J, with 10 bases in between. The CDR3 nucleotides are TGTGCCAGCTCACCACAGGGAGTAGTAAACACCATATATTTT. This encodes CASSPQGVVNTIYF.

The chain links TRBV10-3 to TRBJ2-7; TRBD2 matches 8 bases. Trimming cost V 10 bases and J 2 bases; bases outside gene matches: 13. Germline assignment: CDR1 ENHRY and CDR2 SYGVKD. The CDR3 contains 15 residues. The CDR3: CASSLMRGATYEQYF. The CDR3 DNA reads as TGTGCCAGCAGCCTAATGCGGGGGGCAACCTACGAGCAGTACTTC.

CDR3 sequence: CASSFGSGELFF. Here the CDR3 DNA reads TGTGCCAGCAGCTTCGGTTCCGGGGAGCTGTTTTTT. The V and J genes are TRBV11-2 and TRBJ2-2; D is undetermined. Looked up from germline, CDR1 is SGHAT and CDR2 is FQNNGV. The CDR3 is 12 residues long. Trimming left V 3 bases short and J 6 bases short, with 5 bases between.

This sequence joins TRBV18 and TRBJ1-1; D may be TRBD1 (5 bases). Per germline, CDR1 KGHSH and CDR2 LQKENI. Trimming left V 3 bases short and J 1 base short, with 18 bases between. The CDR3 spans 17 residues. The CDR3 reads CASSPRGNGLGNTEAFF. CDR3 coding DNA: TGTGCCAGCTCACCGCGGGGGAATGGATTGGGGAACACTGAAGCTTTCTTT. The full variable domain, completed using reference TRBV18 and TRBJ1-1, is NAGVMQNPRHLVRRRGQEARLRCSPMKGHSHVYWYRQLPEEGLKFMVYLQKENIIDESGMPKERFSAEFPKEGPSILRIQQVVRGDSAAYFCASSPRGNGLGNTEAFFGQGTRLTVV.

CDR3 coding DNA: TGTGCCAGCAGTGAAGGCGGAACTAGCACAGATACGCAGTATTTT. Its translation is CASSEGGTSTDTQYF. This chain links TRBV2 with TRBJ2-3; D ambiguous. The CDR3 runs to 15 residues. Germline V lookup: CDR1 SNHLY, CDR2 FYNNEI. Trimming removed 1 base from V and 0 bases from J, with 8 bases in between.

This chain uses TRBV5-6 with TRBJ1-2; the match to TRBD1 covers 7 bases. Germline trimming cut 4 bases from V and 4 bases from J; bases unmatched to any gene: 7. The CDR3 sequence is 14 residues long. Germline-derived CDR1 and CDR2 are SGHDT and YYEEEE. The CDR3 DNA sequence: TGTGCCAGCAGCATCGGACAGGCCTTCTATGGCTACACCTTC. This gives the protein CASSIGQAFYGYTF.

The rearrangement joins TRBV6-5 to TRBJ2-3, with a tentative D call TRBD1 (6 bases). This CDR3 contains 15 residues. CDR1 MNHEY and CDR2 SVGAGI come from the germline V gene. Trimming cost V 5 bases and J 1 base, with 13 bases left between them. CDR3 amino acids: CASSKDSFRTDTQYF. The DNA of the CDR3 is TGTGCCAGCAGTAAGGACAGTTTCCGCACAGATACGCAGTATTTT.

DNA of the CDR3: TGTGCCACCACTATAGGGGGACGCACTGAAGCTTTCTTT. Protein sequence: CATTIGGRTEAFF. The V gene is TRBV25-1, the J gene TRBJ1-1, with D possibly being TRBD1 (6 bases). Germline CDR1 MGHDK, CDR2 SYGVNS. Deletions cut 10 bases from V and 4 bases from J, with 16 bases between. This CDR3 comprises 13 residues.

CDR3 sequence: CASSQRRTGKTEAFF. CDR3 bases: TGTGCCAGCAGCCAGCGGAGGACAGGGAAGACTGAAGCTTTCTTT. The rearrangement joins TRBV14 to TRBJ1-1; 8 bases match TRBD1. The germline V gene has CDR1 SGHDN and CDR2 FVKESK. V lost 3 bases, J lost 5 bases, and 8 bases stayed unmatched. The CDR3 contains 15 residues.

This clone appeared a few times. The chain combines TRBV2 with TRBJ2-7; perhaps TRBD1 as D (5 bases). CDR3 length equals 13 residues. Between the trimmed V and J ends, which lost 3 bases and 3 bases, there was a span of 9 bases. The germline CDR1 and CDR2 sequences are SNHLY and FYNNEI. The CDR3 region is CASSDRDLYEQYF. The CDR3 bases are TGTGCCAGCAGTGACAGGGATCTCTACGAGCAGTACTTC.

In nucleotides, the CDR3 is TGTGCCAGTAGTATTAGGGCAGGGGGCTCCCTACCAAACACTGAAGCTTTCTTT. Its protein product is CASSIRAGGSLPNTEAFF. J is TRBJ1-1 and V is TRBV19; TRBD1 matches 8 bases. The ends lost 3 bases at V and 2 bases at J; junction bases unmatched: 14. The germline gives CDR1 LNHDA, CDR2 SQIVND (reference sequence). The CDR3 is 18 amino acids.

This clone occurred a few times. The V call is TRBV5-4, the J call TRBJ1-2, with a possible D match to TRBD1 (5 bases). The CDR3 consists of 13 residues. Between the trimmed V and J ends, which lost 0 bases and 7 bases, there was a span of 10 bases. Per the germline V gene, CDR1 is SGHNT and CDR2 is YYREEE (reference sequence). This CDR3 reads CASSLASGFGYTF. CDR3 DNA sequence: TGTGCCAGCAGCTTGGCCTCAGGGTTTGGCTACACCTTC.

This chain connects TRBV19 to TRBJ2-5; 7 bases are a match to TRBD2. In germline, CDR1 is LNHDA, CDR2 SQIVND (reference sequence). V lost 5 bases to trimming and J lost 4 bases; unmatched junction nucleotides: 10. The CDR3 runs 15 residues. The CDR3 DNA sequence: TGTGCCAGTAGTGCACCCACTAGCGCCGGAGAGACCCAGTACTTC. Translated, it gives CASSAPTSAGETQYF.

The CDR3 sequence: CAIRRTGENYGYTF. In DNA, the CDR3 is TGTGCCATCAGGAGGACAGGGGAGAACTATGGCTACACCTTC. The J gene is TRBJ1-2, the V gene TRBV10-3; 9 bases map to TRBD1. Germline V gene lookup returns CDR1 ENHRY and CDR2 SYGVKD. The CDR3 has 14 residues. Germline trimming cut 6 bases from V and 2 bases from J; bases unmatched to any gene: 4.

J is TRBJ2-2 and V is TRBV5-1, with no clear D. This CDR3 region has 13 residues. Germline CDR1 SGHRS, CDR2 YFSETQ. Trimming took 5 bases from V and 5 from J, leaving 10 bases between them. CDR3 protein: CASRPDGTGELFF. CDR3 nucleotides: TGCGCCAGCAGGCCCGACGGGACCGGGGAGCTGTTTTTT.

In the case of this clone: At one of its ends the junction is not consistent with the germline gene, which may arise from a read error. The CDR3 sequence: CASSPATSQETQYF. CDR3 nucleotides: TGTGCTAGCAGCCCTGCAACTTCTCAAGAGACCCAGTACTTC. This rearrangement joins TRBV7-7 to TRBJ2-5; no clear D gene. This CDR3 is 14 amino acids long. Germline V lookup: CDR1 SSHAT, CDR2 FNYEAQ (reference sequence).

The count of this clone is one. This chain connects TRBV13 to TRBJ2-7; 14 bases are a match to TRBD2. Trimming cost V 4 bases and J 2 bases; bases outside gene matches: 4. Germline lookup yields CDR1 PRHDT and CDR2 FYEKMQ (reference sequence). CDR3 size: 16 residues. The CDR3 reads CASSSTSGGAPYEQYF. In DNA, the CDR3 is TGTGCCAGCAGCTCGACTAGCGGGGGGGCCCCCTACGAGCAGTACTTC.

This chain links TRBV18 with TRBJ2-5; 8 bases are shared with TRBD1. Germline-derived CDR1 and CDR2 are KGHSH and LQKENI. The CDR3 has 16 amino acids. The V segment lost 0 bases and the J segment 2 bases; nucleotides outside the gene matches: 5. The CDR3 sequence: CASSPPGTGGQETQYF. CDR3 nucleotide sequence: TGTGCCAGCTCACCACCGGGAACAGGGGGACAAGAGACCCAGTACTTC.

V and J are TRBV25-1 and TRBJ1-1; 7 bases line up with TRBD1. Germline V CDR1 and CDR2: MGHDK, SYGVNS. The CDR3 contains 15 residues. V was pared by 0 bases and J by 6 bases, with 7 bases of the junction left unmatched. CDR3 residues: CASSEYEGAGAEAFF. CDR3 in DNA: TGTGCCAGCAGTGAATACGAGGGGGCCGGCGCTGAAGCTTTCTTT.

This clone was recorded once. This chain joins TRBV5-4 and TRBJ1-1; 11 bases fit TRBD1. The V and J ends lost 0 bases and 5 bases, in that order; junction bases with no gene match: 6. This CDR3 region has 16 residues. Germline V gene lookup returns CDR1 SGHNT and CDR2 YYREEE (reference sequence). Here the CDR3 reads CASSLAGQGAGTEAFF. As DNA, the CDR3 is TGTGCCAGCAGCTTGGCTGGACAGGGGGCTGGGACTGAAGCTTTCTTT.

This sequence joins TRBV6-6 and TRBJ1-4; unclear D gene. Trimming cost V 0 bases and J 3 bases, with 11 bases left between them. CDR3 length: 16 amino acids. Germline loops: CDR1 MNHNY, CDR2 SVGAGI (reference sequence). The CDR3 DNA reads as TGTGCCAGCAGTTACTCCCGGGGTGCGGCTAATGAAAAACTGTTTTTT. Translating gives CASSYSRGAANEKLFF.

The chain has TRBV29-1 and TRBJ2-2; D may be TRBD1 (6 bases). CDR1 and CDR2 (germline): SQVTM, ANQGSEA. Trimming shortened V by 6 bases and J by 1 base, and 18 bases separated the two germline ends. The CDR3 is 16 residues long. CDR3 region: CSVPKTWGLNTGELFF. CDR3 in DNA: TGCAGCGTCCCAAAGACGTGGGGGCTGAACACCGGGGAGCTGTTTTTT.

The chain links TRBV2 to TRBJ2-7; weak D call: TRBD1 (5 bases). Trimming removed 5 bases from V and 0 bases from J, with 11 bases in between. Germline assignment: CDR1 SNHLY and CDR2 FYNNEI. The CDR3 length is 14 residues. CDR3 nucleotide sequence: TGTGCCAGCAGTCCAGATGGGGCCTCCTACGAGCAGTACTTC. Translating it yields CASSPDGASYEQYF.

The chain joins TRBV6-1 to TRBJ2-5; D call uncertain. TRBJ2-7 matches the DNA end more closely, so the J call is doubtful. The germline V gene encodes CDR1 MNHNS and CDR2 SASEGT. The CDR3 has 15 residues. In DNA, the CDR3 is TGTGCCACTTCGACCCTCCCTACGGAGACCTACGAGCAGTACTTC. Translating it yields CATSTLPTETYEQYF.

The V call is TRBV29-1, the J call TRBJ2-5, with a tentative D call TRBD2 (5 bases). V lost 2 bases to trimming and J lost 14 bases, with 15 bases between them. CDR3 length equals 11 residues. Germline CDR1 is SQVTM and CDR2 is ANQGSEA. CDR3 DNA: TGCAGCGTTGAACGAGGGCTAGCTGCCTACTTC. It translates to CSVERGLAAYF. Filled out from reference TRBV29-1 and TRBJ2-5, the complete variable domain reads SAVISQKPSRDICQRGTSLTIQCQVDSQVTMMFWYRQQPGQSLTLIATANQGSEATYESGFVIDKFPISRPNLTFSTLTVSNMSPEDSSIYLCSVERGLAAYFGPGTRLLVL.

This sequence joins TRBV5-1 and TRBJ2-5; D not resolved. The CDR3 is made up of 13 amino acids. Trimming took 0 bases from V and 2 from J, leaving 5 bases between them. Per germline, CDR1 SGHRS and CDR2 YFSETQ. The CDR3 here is CASSLARQETQYF. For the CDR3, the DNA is TGCGCCAGCAGCTTGGCCAGACAAGAGACCCAGTACTTC.